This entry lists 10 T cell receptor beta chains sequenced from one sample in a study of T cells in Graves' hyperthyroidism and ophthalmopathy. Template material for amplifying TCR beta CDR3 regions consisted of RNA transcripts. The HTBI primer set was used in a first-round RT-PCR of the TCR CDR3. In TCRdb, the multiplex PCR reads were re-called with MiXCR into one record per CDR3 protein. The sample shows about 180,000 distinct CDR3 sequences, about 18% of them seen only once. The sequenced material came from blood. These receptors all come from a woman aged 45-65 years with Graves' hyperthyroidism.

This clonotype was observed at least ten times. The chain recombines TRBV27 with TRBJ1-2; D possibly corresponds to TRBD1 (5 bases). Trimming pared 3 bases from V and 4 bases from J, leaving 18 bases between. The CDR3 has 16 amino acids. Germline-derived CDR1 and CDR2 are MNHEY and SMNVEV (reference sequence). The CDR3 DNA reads TGTGCCAGCAGTTTCTTCGGTGAGGGGTTAGCCTATGGCTACACCTTC. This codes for CASSFFGEGLAYGYTF.

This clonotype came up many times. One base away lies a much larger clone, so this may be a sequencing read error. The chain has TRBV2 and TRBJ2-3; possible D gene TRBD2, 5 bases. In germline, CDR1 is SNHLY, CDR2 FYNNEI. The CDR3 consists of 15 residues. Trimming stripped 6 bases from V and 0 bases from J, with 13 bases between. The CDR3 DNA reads TGTGCCAGCAGCAAAGCGGAAACTAGCACAGATACGCAGTATTTT. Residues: CASSKAETSTDTQYF.

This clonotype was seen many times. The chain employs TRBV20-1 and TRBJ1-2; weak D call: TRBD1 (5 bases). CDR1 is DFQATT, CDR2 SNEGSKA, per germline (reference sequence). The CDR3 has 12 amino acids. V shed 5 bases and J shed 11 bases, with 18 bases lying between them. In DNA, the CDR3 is TGCAGTGCTCCGGACAAAGGAAGACGGTACACCTTC. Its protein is CSAPDKGRRYTF.

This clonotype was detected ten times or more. This CDR3 reads CASLGQGEDYGYTF. CDR3 sequence (DNA): TGTGCCAGTTTGGGACAGGGGGAAGACTATGGCTACACCTTC. The J gene is TRBJ1-2, the V gene TRBV19, with 11 nucleotides matching TRBD1. Germline V gives CDR1 LNHDA, CDR2 SQIVND (reference sequence). J lost 3 bases, V lost 8 bases, and 5 bases had no gene match. This CDR3 spans 14 amino acids.

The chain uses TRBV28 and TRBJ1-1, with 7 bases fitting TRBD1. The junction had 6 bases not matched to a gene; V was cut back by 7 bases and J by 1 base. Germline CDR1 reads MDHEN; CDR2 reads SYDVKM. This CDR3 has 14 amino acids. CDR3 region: CASKDRRANTEAFF. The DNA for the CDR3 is TGTGCCAGCAAGGACAGGAGGGCGAACACTGAAGCTTTCTTT.

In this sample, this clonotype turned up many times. The CDR3 DNA reads TGTGCCAGCTCCAGAGGAGCCGAAGGGGAAGCTTTCTTT. Translated: CASSRGAEGEAFF. V is TRBV18 and J is TRBJ1-1; D is ambiguous. The V gene's germline CDR1 is KGHSH and CDR2 LQKENI. This CDR3 has 13 residues. The germline V and J ends were trimmed by 6 bases and 8 bases, with 16 bases remaining between them.

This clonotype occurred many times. This CDR3 is CATGRGGGYTF. CDR3 nucleotide sequence: TGTGCCACCGGCCGAGGGGGTGGCTACACCTTC. The V and J genes are TRBV6-2 or TRBV6-3 and TRBJ1-2, with D possibly being TRBD1 (6 bases). Germline CDR1 reads MNHEY; CDR2 reads SVGEGT. This CDR3 has 11 residues. The V and J ends lost 10 bases and 7 bases respectively, with 13 bases between them.

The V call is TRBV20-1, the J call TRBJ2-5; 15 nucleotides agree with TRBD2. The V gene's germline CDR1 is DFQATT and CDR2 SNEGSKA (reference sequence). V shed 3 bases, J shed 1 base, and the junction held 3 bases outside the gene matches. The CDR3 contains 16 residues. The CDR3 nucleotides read TGCAGTGCTAGTAGGGGACTAGCGGGAGGCCAAGAGACCCAGTACTTC. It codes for CSASRGLAGGQETQYF.

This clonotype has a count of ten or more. The CDR3 reads CASSDAGGRPNTEAFF. As DNA, the CDR3 is TGTGCCAGCAGTGACGCGGGGGGCAGGCCGAACACTGAAGCTTTCTTT. V and J are TRBV6-1 and TRBJ1-1; TRBD1 is a possible D gene (6 bases). The CDR3 runs 16 residues. Between the trimmed V and J ends, which lost 3 bases and 1 base, there was a span of 15 bases. Germline loops: CDR1 MNHNS, CDR2 SASEGT.

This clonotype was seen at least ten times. CDR3: CASSLSGTLVAKNIQYF. The DNA of the CDR3 is TGTGCCAGCAGCTTAAGCGGGACCCTAGTGGCCAAAAACATTCAGTACTTC. This chain links TRBV7-9 with TRBJ2-4, with TRBD2 matching 7 bases. V shed 2 bases and J 1 base; nucleotides not matched to a gene: 8. This CDR3 comprises 17 residues. Looked up from germline, CDR1 is SEHNR and CDR2 is FQNEAQ (reference sequence).